The 6 T cell receptor beta chains in this list originate from one sample, sequenced in a study of blood T cells in healthy people across ages. The second PCR ran about 6 to 11 cycles with a sample-barcoded 5' primer and J-beta primers. A single record per CDR3 protein comes from TCRdb applying MiXCR to the 5' RACE reads. Of approximately 1.5 million distinct CDR3 sequences listed, 42% are singletons. Material for sequencing was blood. The receptors shown here come from a woman under 30 in good health.

The genes are TRBV28 and TRBJ2-1, with 11 bases matching TRBD2. V was clipped by 6 bases and J by 2 bases; unmatched bases: 9. The CDR3 contains 17 residues. The germline gives CDR1 MDHEN, CDR2 SYDVKM. As DNA, the CDR3 is TGTGCCAGCAGATTACTAGCGGGAGAGCCCACCTACAATGAGCAGTTCTTC. As protein: CASRLLAGEPTYNEQFF.

V gene TRBV15 combines with J gene TRBJ2-3, with 7 bases fitting TRBD1. CDR3 size: 16 residues. J lost 2 bases, V lost 0 bases, and 5 bases had no gene match. Per germline, CDR1 LNHNV and CDR2 YYDKDF (reference sequence). The CDR3 region is CATSRDRQGDTDTQYF. The DNA for the CDR3 is TGTGCCACCAGCAGAGATAGACAGGGTGACACAGATACGCAGTATTTT.

V usage is TRBV20-1 and J usage is TRBJ1-1; 8 bases are shared with TRBD1. The CDR3 sequence is 14 residues long. Germline values: CDR1 DFQATT, CDR2 SNEGSKA (reference sequence). V was clipped by 6 bases and J by 4 bases; unmatched bases: 10. The DNA for the CDR3 is TGCAGTGCGGCCAGACAGGGGTATGGCACTGAAGCTTTCTTT. Translated: CSAARQGYGTEAFF.

This clonotype was seen more than once but under ten times. The chain has TRBV6-6 and TRBJ1-2, with D uncertain. CDR1 is MNHNY and CDR2 is SVGAGI in the germline V gene (reference sequence). CDR3 size: 15 residues. V gave up 0 bases and J gave up 0 bases, with 8 bases separating them. The DNA for the CDR3 is TGTGCCAGCAGTTACTCGGTAGTAGCTAACTATGGCTACACCTTC. Its translation: CASSYSVVANYGYTF.

The chain has TRBV6-2 or TRBV6-3 and TRBJ1-2; D is ambiguous. The germline V and J ends were trimmed by 5 bases and 4 bases, with 17 bases remaining between them. This CDR3 region has 15 residues. Germline V gene data show CDR1 as MNHEY and CDR2 as SVGEGT. As DNA, the CDR3 is TGTGCCAGCAGTCTCAGGATTACTCGGGGCTATGGCTACACCTTC. Amino acids: CASSLRITRGYGYTF.

This clonotype was counted between two and nine times. V usage is TRBV3-1 and J usage is TRBJ2-5, with D hard to call. The V gene's germline CDR1 is LGHDT and CDR2 YNNKEL (reference sequence). This CDR3 has 15 residues. Trimming stripped 8 bases from V and 10 bases from J, with 26 bases between. The CDR3 sequence is CASGMPGHLWGDQYF. The CDR3 DNA sequence: TGTGCCAGCGGCATGCCAGGCCACCTTTGGGGTGACCAGTACTTC.